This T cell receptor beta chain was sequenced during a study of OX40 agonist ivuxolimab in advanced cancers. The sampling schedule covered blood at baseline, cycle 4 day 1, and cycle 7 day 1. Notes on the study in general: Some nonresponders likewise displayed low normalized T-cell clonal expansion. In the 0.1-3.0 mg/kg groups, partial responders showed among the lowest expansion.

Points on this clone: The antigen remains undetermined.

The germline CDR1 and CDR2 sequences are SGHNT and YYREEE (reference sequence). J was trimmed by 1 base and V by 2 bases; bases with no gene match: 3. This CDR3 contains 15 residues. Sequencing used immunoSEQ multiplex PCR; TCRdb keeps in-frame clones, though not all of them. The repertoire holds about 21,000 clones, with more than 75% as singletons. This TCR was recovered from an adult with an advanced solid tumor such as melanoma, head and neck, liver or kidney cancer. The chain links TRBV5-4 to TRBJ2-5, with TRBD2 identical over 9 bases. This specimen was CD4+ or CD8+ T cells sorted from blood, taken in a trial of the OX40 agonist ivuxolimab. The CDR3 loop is CASSLGGGAQETQYF. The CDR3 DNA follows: TGTGCCAGCAGCTTAGGCGGGGGGGCCCAAGAGACCCAGTACTTC.